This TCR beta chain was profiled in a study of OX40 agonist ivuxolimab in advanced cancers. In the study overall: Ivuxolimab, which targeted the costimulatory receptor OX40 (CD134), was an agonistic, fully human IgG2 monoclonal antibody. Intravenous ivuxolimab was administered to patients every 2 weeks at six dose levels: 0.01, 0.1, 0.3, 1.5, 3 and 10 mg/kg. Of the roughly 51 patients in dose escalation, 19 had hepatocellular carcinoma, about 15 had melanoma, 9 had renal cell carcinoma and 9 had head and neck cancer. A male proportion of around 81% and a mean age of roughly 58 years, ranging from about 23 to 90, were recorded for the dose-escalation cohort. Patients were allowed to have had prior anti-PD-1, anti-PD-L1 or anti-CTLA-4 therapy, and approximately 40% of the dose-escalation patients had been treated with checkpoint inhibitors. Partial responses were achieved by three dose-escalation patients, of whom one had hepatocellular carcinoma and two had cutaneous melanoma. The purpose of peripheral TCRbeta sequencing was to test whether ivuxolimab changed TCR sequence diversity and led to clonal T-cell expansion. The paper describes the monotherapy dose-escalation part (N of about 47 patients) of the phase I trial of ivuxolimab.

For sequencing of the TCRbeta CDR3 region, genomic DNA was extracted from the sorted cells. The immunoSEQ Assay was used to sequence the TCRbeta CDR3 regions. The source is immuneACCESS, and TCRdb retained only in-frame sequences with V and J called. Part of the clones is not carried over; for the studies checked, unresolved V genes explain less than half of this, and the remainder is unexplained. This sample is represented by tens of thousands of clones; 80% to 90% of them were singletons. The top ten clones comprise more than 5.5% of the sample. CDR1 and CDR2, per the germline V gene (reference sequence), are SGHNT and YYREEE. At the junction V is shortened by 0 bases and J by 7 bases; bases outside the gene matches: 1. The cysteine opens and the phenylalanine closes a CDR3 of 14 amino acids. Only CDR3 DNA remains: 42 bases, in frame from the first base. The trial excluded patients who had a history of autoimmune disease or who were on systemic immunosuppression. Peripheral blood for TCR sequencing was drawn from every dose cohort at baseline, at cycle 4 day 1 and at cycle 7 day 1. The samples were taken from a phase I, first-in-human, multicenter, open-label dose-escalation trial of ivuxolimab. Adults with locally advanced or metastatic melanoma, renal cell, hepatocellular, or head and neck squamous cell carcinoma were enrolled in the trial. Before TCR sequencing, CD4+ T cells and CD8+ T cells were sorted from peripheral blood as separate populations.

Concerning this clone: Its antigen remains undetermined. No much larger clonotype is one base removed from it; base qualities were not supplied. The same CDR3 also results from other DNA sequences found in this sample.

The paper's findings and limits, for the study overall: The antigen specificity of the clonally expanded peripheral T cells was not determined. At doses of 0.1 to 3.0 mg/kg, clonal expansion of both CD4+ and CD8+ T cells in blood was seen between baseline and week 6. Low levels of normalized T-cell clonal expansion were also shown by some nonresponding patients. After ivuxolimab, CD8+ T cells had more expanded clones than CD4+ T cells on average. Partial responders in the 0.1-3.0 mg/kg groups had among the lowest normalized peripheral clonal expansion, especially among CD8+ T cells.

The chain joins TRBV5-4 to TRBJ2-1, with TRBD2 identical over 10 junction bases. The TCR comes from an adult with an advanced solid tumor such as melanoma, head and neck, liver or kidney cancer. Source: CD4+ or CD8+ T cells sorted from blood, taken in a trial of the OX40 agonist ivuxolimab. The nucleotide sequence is TGTGCCAGCAGCTTGGAACTAGCGGGGAATGAGCAGTTCTTC. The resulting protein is CASSLELAGNEQFF. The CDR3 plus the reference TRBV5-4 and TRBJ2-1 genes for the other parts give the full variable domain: ETGVTQSPTHLIKTRGQQVTLRCSSQSGHNTVSWYQQALGQGPQFIFQYYREEENGRGNFPPRFSGLQFPNYSSELNVNALELDDSALYLCASSLELAGNEQFFGPGTRLTVL.